Below are 5 T cell receptor beta chains sequenced from a single sample in a study of T cell clonality in common variable immunodeficiency. Profiled with immunoSEQ multiplex PCR; TCRdb holds only in-frame clones, not every one. Altogether approximately 81,000 clones were found in the sample, and no singletons occur. Sequenced input: peripheral blood mononuclear cells. The source is a person aged 18 to 69 in good health.

At least ten counts were recorded for this clone. The read stops 3 residues short of the end of the CDR3; the missing end is completed from the germline J gene. The chain has TRBV5-5 and TRBJ2-3; 9 bases match TRBD1. J lost 4 bases, V lost 4 bases, and 4 bases had no gene match. The V gene's germline CDR1 is SGHKS and CDR2 YYEKEE (reference sequence). The CDR3 totals 14 residues. The sequenced CDR3 bases are TGTGCCAGCAGCACGGACAGGGGACCAGATACG. Translating gives CASSTDRGPDT. The entire CDR3 sequence reads CASSTDRGPDTQYF.

This clone was counted many times. From the germline J gene comes the end of the CDR3, since the read stops 3 residues before it. V usage is TRBV7-2 and J usage is TRBJ1-1, with 8 positions matching TRBD1. The junction had 4 bases not matched to a gene; V was cut back by 4 bases and J by 0 bases. This CDR3 spans 15 amino acids. Germline V gene lookup returns CDR1 SGHTA and CDR2 FQGNSA. Here the CDR3 reads CASSSGTGVNTEAFF. CDR3 DNA, as far as it was read: TGTGCCAGCAGCTCCGGGACAGGAGTGAACACTGAA.

Ten or more counts support this clone. The read stops 3 residues short of the end of the CDR3; the missing end is completed from the germline J gene. The V call is TRBV5-1, the J call TRBJ1-6; no definite D call. Deletions cut 0 bases from V and 11 bases from J, with 6 bases between. This CDR3 contains 12 residues. In germline, CDR1 is SGHRS, CDR2 YFSETQ. The DNA read from the CDR3 is TGCGCCAGCAGCTTGGATTATGCACCC. It encodes CASSLDYAP. The whole CDR3 region reads CASSLDYAPLHF.

This clone has a count of ten or more. The CDR3: CASSPARYPGQGPHGELFF. The CDR3 bases that were read are TGTGCCAGCTCACCGGCGAGATATCCGGGACAGGGGCCCCACGGGGAG. The genes are TRBV18 and TRBJ2-2, with 10 bases matching TRBD1. The CDR3 extends 3 residues past the end of the read, so its final part is completed from the germline J gene. Germline V gives CDR1 KGHSH, CDR2 LQKENI. The V gene end was trimmed by 3 bases and the J gene end by 7 bases; junction bases not matched to a gene: 17. The CDR3 has 19 amino acids.

This clone was seen repeatedly, ten times or more. The read ends 3 residues early relative to the CDR3; the germline J gene fills the gap. This chain joins TRBV20-1 and TRBJ2-7; 7 bases fit TRBD1. In germline, CDR1 is DFQATT, CDR2 SNEGSKA (reference sequence). The CDR3 is 15 residues long. Trimming at V came to 1 base and at J to 3 bases, leaving 9 bases not matched to a gene. CDR3: CSARGGQRGYYEQYF. The CDR3 DNA, read in part, is TGCAGTGCTAGAGGGGGACAGAGGGGGTACTACGAG.